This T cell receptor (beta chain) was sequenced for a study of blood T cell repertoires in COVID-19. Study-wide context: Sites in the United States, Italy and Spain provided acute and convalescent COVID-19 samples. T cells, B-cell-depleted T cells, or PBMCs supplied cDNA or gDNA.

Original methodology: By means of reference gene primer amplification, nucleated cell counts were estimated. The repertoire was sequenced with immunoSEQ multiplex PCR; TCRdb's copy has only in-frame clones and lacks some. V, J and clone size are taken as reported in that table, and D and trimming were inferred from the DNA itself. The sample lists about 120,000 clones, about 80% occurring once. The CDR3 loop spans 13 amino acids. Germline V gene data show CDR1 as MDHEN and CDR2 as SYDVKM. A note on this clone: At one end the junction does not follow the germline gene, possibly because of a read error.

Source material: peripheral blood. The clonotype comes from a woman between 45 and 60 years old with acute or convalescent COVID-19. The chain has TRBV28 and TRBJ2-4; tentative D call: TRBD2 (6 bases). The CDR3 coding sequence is TGTGCCAGCAGTCCTGATCGACTAGTTGCCGAGGGCTTC. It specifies CASSPDRLVAEGF.